A single sample is the source of the 7 T cell receptor beta chains below, sequenced in a study of T cell responses to AZD1222 COVID-19 vaccine. Sequencing was performed with immunoSEQ multiplex PCR; in TCRdb, only in-frame clones are kept and a portion is missing. The sample includes under 150,000 clones, less than 95% of them seen just once. The source material was peripheral blood, sampled on day 0 of AZD1222 vaccination. These receptors were obtained from an adult in good health.

The chain's CDR3 is CSVEGENTEAFF. CDR3 nucleotides: TGCAGCGTTGAGGGGGAGAACACTGAAGCTTTCTTT. The rearrangement joins TRBV29-1 to TRBJ1-1; tentatively, D is TRBD1 (5 bases). The CDR3 totals 12 residues. The germline CDR1 and CDR2 sequences are SQVTM and ANQGSEA. V lost 3 bases and J 1 base, leaving 6 bases between the germline ends.

V gene TRBV5-1 combines with J gene TRBJ2-2; 7 bases align to TRBD1. V dropped 5 bases and J dropped 3; count of bases not matched to a gene: 10. Germline V CDR1 and CDR2: SGHRS, YFSETQ. The CDR3 is 16 amino acids. The CDR3: CASRRTGTAYTGELFF. In DNA, the CDR3 is TGCGCCAGCAGGCGAACCGGGACAGCCTACACCGGGGAGCTGTTTTTT.

The CDR3 sequence: CAISESRAGGGYGYTF. The DNA for the CDR3 is TGTGCCATCAGTGAGTCGAGGGCAGGGGGTGGATATGGCTACACCTTC. The chain uses TRBV10-3 and TRBJ1-2; 7 bases are shared with TRBD1. Trimming removed 0 bases from V and 5 bases from J; junction bases left unmatched: 9. The CDR3 has 16 residues. Per the germline V gene, CDR1 is ENHRY and CDR2 is SYGVKD.

The chain links TRBV28 to TRBJ1-2; 10 bases are a match to TRBD1. J gave up 4 bases and V 5 bases, and 7 bases lay outside the gene matches. Looked up from germline, CDR1 is MDHEN and CDR2 is SYDVKM. This CDR3 has 15 residues. CDR3 sequence reads: CASSDPGTGAYGYTF. For the CDR3, the DNA is TGTGCCAGCAGTGATCCCGGGACAGGGGCCTATGGCTACACCTTC.

The chain uses TRBV6-6 and TRBJ2-2, with TRBD1 identical over 9 bases. The junction had 6 bases not matched to a gene; V was cut back by 6 bases and J by 4 bases. The CDR3 is 15 amino acids. The germline CDR1 and CDR2 sequences are MNHNY and SVGAGI (reference sequence). Written as DNA, the CDR3 is TGTGCCAGCAGAGGACAGGGGCGTGGCACCGGGGAGCTGTTTTTT. Translating gives CASRGQGRGTGELFF.

J is TRBJ2-6 and V is TRBV19, with 7 bases aligning to TRBD1. V dropped 6 bases and J dropped 2; count of bases not matched to a gene: 13. From germline, CDR1 is LNHDA and CDR2 SQIVND (reference sequence). CDR3 length equals 18 residues. DNA for the CDR3: TGTGCCAGTAGGCCTAGACAGGGTGTTACGACTGGGGCCAACGTCCTGACTTTC. Amino acids: CASRPRQGVTTGANVLTF.

V and J are TRBV6-1 and TRBJ2-7; D gene unclear. CDR3 size: 13 residues. The germline CDR1 and CDR2 sequences are MNHNS and SASEGT. The V end was cut by 3 bases, the J end by 1 base, with 7 bases between. CDR3 sequence (DNA): TGTGCCAGCAGTGAGGTGCGGTCCTACGAGCAGTACTTC. Translated, it gives CASSEVRSYEQYF.